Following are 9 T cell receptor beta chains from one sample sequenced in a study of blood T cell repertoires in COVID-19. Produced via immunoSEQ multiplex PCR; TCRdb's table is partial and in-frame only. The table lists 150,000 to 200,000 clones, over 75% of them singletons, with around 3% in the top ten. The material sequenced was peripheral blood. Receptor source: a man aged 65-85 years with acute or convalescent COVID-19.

The CDR3 bases are TGTGCCAGCAGCCAAGATCGGAGGGAGTATTACGAGCAGTACTTC. Translated: CASSQDRREYYEQYF. This sequence joins TRBV3-1 (or the pseudogene TRBV3-2) and TRBJ2-7; the D gene is possibly TRBD2 (6 bases). Germline lookup yields CDR1 LGHDT and CDR2 YNNKEL (reference sequence). The CDR3 runs 15 residues. Trimming took off 0 bases at V and 4 bases at J, with 13 bases between the two ends.

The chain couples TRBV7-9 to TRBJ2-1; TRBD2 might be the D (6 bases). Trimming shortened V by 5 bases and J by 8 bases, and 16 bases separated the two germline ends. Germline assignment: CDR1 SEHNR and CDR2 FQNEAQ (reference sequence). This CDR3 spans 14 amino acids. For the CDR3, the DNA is TGTGCCAGCAGCCCCCCTTGGGGCGGGGATGAGCAGTTCTTC. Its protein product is CASSPPWGGDEQFF.

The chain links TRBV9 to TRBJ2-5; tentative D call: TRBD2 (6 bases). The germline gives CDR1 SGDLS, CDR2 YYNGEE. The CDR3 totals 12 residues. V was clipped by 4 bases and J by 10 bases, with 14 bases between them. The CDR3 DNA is TGTGCCAGCAGCCGGGACTTTGGACTCCAGTACTTC. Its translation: CASSRDFGLQYF.

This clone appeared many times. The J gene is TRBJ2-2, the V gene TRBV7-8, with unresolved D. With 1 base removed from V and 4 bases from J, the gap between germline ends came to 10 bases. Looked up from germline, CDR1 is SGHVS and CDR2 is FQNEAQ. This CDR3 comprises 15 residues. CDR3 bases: TGTGCCAGCAGCTTAGTTAGCTTTGGCACCGGGGAGCTGTTTTTT. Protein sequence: CASSLVSFGTGELFF.

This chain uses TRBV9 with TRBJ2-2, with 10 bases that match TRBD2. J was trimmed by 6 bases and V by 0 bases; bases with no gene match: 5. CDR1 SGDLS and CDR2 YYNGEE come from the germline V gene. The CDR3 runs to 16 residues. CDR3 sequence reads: CASSVELAGVSGELFF. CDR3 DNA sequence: TGTGCCAGCAGCGTAGAGCTAGCGGGAGTCTCCGGGGAGCTGTTTTTT.

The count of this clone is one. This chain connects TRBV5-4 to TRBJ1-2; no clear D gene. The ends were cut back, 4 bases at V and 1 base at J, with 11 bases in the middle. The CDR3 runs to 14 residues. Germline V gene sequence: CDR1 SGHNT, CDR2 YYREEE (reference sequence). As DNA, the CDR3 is TGTGCCAGCAGCCCTACGATAGATAACTATGGCTACACCTTC. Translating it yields CASSPTIDNYGYTF. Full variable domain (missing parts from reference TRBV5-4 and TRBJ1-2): ETGVTQSPTHLIKTRGQQVTLRCSSQSGHNTVSWYQQALGQGPQFIFQYYREEENGRGNFPPRFSGLQFPNYSSELNVNALELDDSALYLCASSPTIDNYGYTFGSGTRLTVV.

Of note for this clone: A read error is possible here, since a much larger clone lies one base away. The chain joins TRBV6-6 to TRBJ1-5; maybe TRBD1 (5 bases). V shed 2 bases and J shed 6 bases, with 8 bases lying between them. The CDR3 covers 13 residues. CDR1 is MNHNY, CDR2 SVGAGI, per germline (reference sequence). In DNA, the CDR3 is TGTGCCAGCAGTTACGGGGGGAGTCAGCCCCAGCATTTT. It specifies CASSYGGSQPQHF.

The CDR3 region is CASSYETGGNQPQHF. CDR3 coding DNA: TGTGCCAGCAGTTACGAGACAGGGGGCAATCAGCCCCAGCATTTT. V gene TRBV6-6 combines with J gene TRBJ1-5; TRBD1 agrees at 8 bases. CDR3 length: 15 residues. V shed 2 bases, J shed 2 bases, and the junction held 2 bases outside the gene matches. CDR1 MNHNY and CDR2 SVGAGI come from the germline V gene (reference sequence).

The CDR3 loop reads CSLRQGLNTEAFF. The CDR3 coding sequence is TGCAGCCTTAGACAGGGTCTGAACACTGAAGCTTTCTTT. The chain has TRBV29-1 and TRBJ1-1; the match to TRBD1 covers 7 bases. V was clipped by 8 bases and J by 0 bases; unmatched bases: 6. CDR3 length: 13 residues. Germline V lookup: CDR1 SQVTM, CDR2 ANQGSEA.